This TCR beta chain was profiled in a study of blood T cell repertoires in COVID-19. Study-level information: Sites across the United States, Italy and Spain contributed samples from acute and convalescent COVID-19. T cells, B-cell-depleted T cells, or PBMCs provided the cDNA or gDNA that served as material.

CDR1 is SGHTA, CDR2 FQGNSA, per germline. The CDR3 runs to 15 residues. The V gene lost 4 bases and the J gene lost 2 bases, with 15 bases spanning the gap. How the authors handled the data: Estimation of nucleated cell counts was performed using reference gene primer amplification. Sequencing was performed with immunoSEQ multiplex PCR; in TCRdb, only in-frame clones are kept and a portion is missing. V and J calls and clone size are as listed in that table; D and trimming were resolved from the DNA. This sample yields under 250,000 clones, of which approximately 90% are seen a single time; roughly 11% belongs to the top ten. Recruited during active infection, patients (from Seattle) were subsequently followed longitudinally.

The clonotype comes from a man aged 50-60 years with COVID-19, enrolled during active disease. The chain couples TRBV7-2 to TRBJ2-7; tentative D call: TRBD1 (6 bases). The sample taken for sequencing was peripheral blood. The CDR3 region has the DNA TGTGCCAGCAGCTCCAACCAGGGGTTAACCTACGAGCAGTACTTC. Its protein product is CASSSNQGLTYEQYF.